This T cell receptor (beta chain) appears in the sequencing data of a study of T cells in Graves' hyperthyroidism and ophthalmopathy. This clonotype was counted many times. The antigen is not known. Study-level points and caveats: Most thyroid clonotypes with frequency above 0.001 were detected in blood.

TCR beta CDR3 region amplification was performed from RNA transcripts. In the first-round RT-PCR of the TCR CDR3, the HTBI primer set was used. TCRdb processed the multiplex PCR reads anew with MiXCR; each CDR3 protein has one entry. This table has 390,000 or so distinct CDR3 sequences, under 15% appearing once. Sequenced material: blood. The clonotype comes from a man aged 18 to 30 with Graves' ophthalmopathy.

CDR3 sequence reads: CASSPPVHRVPVEQYF. The CDR3 region has the DNA TGTGCCAGCAGCCCCCCCGTGCACAGGGTCCCGGTGGAACAGTACTTC. The chain employs TRBV13 and TRBJ2-7; D is perhaps TRBD1 (6 bases). V lost 5 bases to trimming and J lost 10 bases, with 27 bases between them. Germline lookup yields CDR1 PRHDT and CDR2 FYEKMQ (reference sequence). The CDR3 totals 16 residues.